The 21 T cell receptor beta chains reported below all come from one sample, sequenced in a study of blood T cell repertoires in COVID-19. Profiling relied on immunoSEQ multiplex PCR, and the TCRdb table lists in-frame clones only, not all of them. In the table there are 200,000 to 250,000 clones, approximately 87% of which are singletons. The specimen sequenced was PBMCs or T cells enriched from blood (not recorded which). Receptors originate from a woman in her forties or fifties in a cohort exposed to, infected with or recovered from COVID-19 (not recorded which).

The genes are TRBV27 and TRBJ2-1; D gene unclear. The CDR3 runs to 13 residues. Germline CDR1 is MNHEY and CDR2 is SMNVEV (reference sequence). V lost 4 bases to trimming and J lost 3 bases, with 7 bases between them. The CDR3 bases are TGTGCCAGCAGTTCAACAGTCTACAATGAGCAGTTCTTC. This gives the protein CASSSTVYNEQFF.

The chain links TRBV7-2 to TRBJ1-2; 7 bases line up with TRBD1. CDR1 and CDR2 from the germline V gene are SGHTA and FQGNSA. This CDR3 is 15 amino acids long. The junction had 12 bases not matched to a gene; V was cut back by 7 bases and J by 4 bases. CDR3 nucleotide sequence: TGTGCCAGCACGACCGACAGGGCGTCCCTCTATGGCTACACCTTC. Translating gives CASTTDRASLYGYTF.

The CDR3 spells CASSKVGSSSSTDTQYF. The CDR3 coding sequence is TGTGCCAGCAGCAAAGTCGGGAGTTCCTCTAGCACAGATACGCAGTATTTT. This sequence joins TRBV21-1 and TRBJ2-3; no check of the table's D call, TRBD2, against the DNA was made. TRBV21-1 is a pseudogene. The CDR3 spans 17 residues.

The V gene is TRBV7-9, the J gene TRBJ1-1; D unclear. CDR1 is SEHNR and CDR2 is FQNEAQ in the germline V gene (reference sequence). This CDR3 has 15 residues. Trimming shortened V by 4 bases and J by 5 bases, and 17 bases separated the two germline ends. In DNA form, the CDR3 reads TGTGCCAGCAGCTCGCAGGCGGGCAGGTTTACTGAAGCTTTCTTT. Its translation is CASSSQAGRFTEAFF.

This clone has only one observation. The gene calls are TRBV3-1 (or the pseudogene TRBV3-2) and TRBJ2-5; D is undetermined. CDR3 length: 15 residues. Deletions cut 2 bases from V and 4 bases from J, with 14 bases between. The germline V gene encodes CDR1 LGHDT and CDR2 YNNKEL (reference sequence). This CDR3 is CASSQQLTGRETQYF. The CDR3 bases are TGTGCCAGCAGCCAACAATTGACTGGAAGAGAGACCCAGTACTTC.

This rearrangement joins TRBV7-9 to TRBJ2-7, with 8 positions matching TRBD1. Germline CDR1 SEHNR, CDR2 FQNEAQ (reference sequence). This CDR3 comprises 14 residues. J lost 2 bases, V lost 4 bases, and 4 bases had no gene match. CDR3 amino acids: CASSSRTGTYEQYF. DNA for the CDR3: TGTGCCAGCAGCTCCCGGACAGGGACCTACGAGCAGTACTTC.

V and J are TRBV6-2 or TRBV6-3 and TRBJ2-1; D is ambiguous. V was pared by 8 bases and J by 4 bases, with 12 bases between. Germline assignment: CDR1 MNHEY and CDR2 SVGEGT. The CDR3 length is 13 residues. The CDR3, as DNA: TGTGCCAGCCGCCGGGCGCCTTACAATGAGCAGTTCTTC. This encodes CASRRAPYNEQFF.

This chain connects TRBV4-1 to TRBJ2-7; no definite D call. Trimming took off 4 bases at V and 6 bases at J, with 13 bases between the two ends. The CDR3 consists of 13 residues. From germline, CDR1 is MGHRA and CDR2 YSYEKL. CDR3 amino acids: CASSLPPLAEQYF. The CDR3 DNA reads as TGCGCCAGCAGCCTCCCGCCCCTGGCCGAGCAGTACTTC.

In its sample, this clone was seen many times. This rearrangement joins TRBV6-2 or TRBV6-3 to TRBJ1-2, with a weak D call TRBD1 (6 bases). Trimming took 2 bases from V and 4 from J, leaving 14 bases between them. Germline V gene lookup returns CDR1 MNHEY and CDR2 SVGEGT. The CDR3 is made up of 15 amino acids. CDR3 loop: CASSYKQGESYGYTF. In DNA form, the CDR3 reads TGTGCCAGCAGTTACAAACAGGGCGAGAGCTATGGCTACACCTTC.

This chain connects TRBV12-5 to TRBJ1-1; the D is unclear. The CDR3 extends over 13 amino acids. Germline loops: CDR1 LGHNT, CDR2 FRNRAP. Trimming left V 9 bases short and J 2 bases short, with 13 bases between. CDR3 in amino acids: CASDLRVNTEAFF. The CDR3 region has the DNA TGTGCTAGCGACCTACGGGTCAACACTGAAGCTTTCTTT.

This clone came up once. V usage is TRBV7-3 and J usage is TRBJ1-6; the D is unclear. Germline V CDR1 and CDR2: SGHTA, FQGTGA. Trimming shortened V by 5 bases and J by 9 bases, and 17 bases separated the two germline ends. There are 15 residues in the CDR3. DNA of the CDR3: TGTGCCAGCAGCCAGGATGGTCAGGCTCGTTCACCCCTCCACTTT. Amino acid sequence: CASSQDGQARSPLHF.

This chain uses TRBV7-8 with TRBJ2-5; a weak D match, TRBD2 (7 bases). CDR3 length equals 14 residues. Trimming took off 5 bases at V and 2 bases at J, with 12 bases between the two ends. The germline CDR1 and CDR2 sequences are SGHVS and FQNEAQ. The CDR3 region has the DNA TGTGCCAGCAGCCAGGCGGGGGCTCAAGAGACCCAGTACTTC. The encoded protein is CASSQAGAQETQYF.

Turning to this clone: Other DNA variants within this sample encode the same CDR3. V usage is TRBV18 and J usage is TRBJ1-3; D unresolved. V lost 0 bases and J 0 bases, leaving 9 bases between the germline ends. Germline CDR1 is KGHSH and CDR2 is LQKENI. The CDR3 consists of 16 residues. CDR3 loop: CASSPPGRGSGNTIYF. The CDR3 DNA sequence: TGTGCCAGCTCACCACCGGGTCGAGGCTCTGGAAACACCATATATTTT.

The CDR3 sequence is CSVIAGLFYEQYF. The CDR3 nucleotides are TGCAGCGTAATAGCGGGGCTATTCTACGAGCAGTACTTC. The rearrangement links TRBV29-1 to TRBJ2-7, with TRBD2 matching 8 bases. CDR3 length: 13 amino acids. V lost 6 bases, J lost 3 bases, and 7 bases stayed unmatched. Looked up from germline, CDR1 is SQVTM and CDR2 is ANQGSEA.

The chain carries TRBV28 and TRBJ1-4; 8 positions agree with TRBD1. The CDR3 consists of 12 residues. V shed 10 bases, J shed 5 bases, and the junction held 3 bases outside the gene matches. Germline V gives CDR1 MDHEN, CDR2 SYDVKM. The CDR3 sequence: CAIGTGNEKLFF. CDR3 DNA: TGTGCCATCGGGACAGGCAATGAAAAACTGTTTTTT.

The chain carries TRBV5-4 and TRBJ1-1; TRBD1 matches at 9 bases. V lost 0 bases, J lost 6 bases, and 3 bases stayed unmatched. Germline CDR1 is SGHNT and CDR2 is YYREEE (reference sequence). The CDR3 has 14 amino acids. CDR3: CASSLGQGEAEAFF. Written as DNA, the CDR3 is TGTGCCAGCAGCTTGGGACAGGGGGAGGCTGAAGCTTTCTTT.

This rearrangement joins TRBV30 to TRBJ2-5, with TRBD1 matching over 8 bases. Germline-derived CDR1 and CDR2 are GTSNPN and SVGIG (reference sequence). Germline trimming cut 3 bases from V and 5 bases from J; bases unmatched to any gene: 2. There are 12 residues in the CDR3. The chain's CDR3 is CAWRGTGETQYF. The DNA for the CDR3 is TGTGCCTGGAGGGGGACAGGCGAGACCCAGTACTTC.

CDR3 DNA sequence: TGCGCCAGCAGCTCCGGTTGGGGACAGGGGGGACAAGAGACCCAGTACTTC. This gives the protein CASSSGWGQGGQETQYF. This chain joins TRBV5-1 and TRBJ2-5; 11 bases are shared with TRBD1. Germline lookup yields CDR1 SGHRS and CDR2 YFSETQ. This CDR3 has 17 residues. V was clipped by 3 bases and J by 2 bases; unmatched bases: 9.

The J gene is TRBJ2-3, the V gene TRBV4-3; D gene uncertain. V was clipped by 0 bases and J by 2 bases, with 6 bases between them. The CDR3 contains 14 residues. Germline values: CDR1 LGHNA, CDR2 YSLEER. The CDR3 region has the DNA TGCGCCAGCAGCCAAGAATCGGTCACAGATACGCAGTATTTT. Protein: CASSQESVTDTQYF.

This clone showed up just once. As DNA, the CDR3 is TGTGCCAGCAGCCAAGAGGGGGCAGGGGGCGATGAAAAACTGTTTTTT. Its translation is CASSQEGAGGDEKLFF. This chain connects TRBV3-1 (or the pseudogene TRBV3-2) to TRBJ1-4, with 8 positions matching TRBD1. After removal of 0 bases from V and 6 bases from J, the junction contained 6 bases not matched to a gene. Germline V gene data show CDR1 as LGHDT and CDR2 as YNNKEL (reference sequence). The CDR3 contains 16 residues.

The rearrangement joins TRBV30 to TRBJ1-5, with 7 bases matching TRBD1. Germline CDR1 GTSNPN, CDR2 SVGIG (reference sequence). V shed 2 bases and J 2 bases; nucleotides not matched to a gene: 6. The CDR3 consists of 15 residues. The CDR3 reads CAWSITGVGNQPQHF. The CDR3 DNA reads TGTGCCTGGAGTATAACAGGGGTTGGCAATCAGCCCCAGCATTTT.